This T cell receptor beta chain stems from a study of T cell clones after liver transplantation. The wider study: At least one year of complete immunosuppression withdrawal without enzymes over twice normal defined tolerance. Study conclusions and caveats: The donor-reactive repertoire was only partly measurable in a couple of subjects, lacking donor cells. Post-transplant time points were not standardized, so conclusions are preliminary. A larger donor-reactive than third-party decline suggested partial antigen-specific deletion.

Sequencing used immunoSEQ multiplex PCR; TCRdb keeps in-frame clones, though not all of them. This sample yields about 74,000 clones, of which approximately 80% are seen a single time; about 0.6% belongs to the top ten. About this clone: Antigen: not known.

The CDR3 is 16 amino acids. V dropped 1 base and J dropped 5; count of bases not matched to a gene: 8. Per the germline V gene, CDR1 is MGHRA and CDR2 is YSYEKL. The sequencing here drew on CD4+ T cells from blood, taken before liver transplant. The rearrangement uses TRBV4-1 and TRBJ2-1, with 7 bases lining up with TRBD2. This TCR derives from a human donor who received a liver transplant. The chain's CDR3 is CASSQVGRSGNNEQFF. CDR3 DNA sequence: TGCGCCAGCAGCCAAGTGGGAAGGAGCGGGAACAATGAGCAGTTCTTC.